This T cell receptor (beta chain) was obtained from a study of PD-1 blockade in classical Hodgkin lymphoma. The CDR3 consists of 14 residues. Germline V lookup: CDR1 KGHSH, CDR2 LQKENI. Trimming removed 4 bases from V and 5 bases from J; junction bases left unmatched: 4. About this clone: Antigen: not known.

Some clones are missing from TCRdb's copy, which holds only in-frame ones; the method was immunoSEQ multiplex PCR. The table lists about 100,000 clones, roughly nine tenths of them singletons. Autologous stem cell transplantation was followed by relapse in every patient, and brentuximab vedotin exposure varied. Study conclusions and caveats: The CD4+ diversity rise by C4D1 was clearest in complete responders. Newly diagnosed patients had baseline TCR diversity that was reportedly lower than that of healthy donors.

Sequences were derived from peripheral blood mononuclear cells (PBMCs), sampled before the second cycle of nivolumab. The V call is TRBV18, the J call TRBJ1-4, with 7 bases fitting TRBD1. This TCR was recovered from a human donor with classical Hodgkin lymphoma. The CDR3 loop reads CASSRDRQNEKLFF. DNA of the CDR3: TGTGCCAGCTCACGGGACAGACAGAATGAAAAACTGTTTTTT.